The text below deals with one T cell receptor beta chain. The source of the sample is a study of cytomegalovirus exposure and HLA in healthy donors. Germline lookup yields CDR1 SGHNT and CDR2 YYREEE (reference sequence). The CDR3 contains 15 residues. V was shortened by 2 bases and J by 0 bases, with 6 bases between the two germline ends. PCR employed 60 Vbeta and 13 Jbeta primers. Clones were sequenced by immunoSEQ multiplex PCR, and TCRdb holds only the in-frame ones, with some missing. Of roughly 200,000 clones detected, over 70% appear once; the ten largest clones hold around 3%. This TCR came from a male donor in good health and CMV-seronegative. The chain joins TRBV5-4 to TRBJ2-6; D gene unclear. What was sequenced was PBMCs. For the CDR3, the DNA is TGTGCCAGCAGCTTAACGGGCTCTGGGGCCAACGTCCTGACTTTC. Residues: CASSLTGSGANVLTF.